The present T cell receptor (beta chain) was sequenced within a study of T cells in Graves' hyperthyroidism and ophthalmopathy. Background on the study: Peripheral blood collection took place at initial diagnosis, before any treatment.

Notes on this clonotype: Its antigen is undetermined.

Findings of the study overall: Ophthalmopathy was model-predicted a median approximately 6.9 months pre-onset.

CDR3 length equals 15 residues. CDR1 SGHDT and CDR2 YYEEEE come from the germline V gene. V was trimmed by 2 bases and J by 0 bases, leaving 8 bases between them. Lactation, pregnancy, other autoimmune disease or uncontrolled infection excluded patients. Amplification yielded TCR beta CDR3 regions, with RNA transcripts as the source. The primer set for the first-round RT-PCR of the TCR CDR3 was HTBI. TCRdb reprocessed the multiplex PCR reads via MiXCR and lists one record per CDR3 protein. The table includes about 500,000 distinct CDR3 sequences, around an eighth detected once. The source is a woman between 18 and 29 years old with Graves' hyperthyroidism. Sample: blood. The chain combines TRBV5-6 with TRBJ1-4, with D possibly TRBD1 on 5 matching bases. The CDR3 DNA sequence: TGTGCCAGCAGCTTCGGGACGGCAACTAATGAAAAACTGTTTTTT. Translating gives CASSFGTATNEKLFF.